Shown below are 5 T cell receptor beta chains from a single sample sequenced in a study of blood T cell repertoires in COVID-19. Assay used: immunoSEQ multiplex PCR; TCRdb lists only in-frame clones, some missing. Here the sample spans approximately 160,000 clones, approximately 82% being singletons. Material: peripheral blood. These receptors came from a man aged 70 or older who had recovered from COVID-19.

This rearrangement joins TRBV4-3 to TRBJ2-1; D not certain. Germline V gene data show CDR1 as LGHNA and CDR2 as YSLEER. Between the trimmed V and J ends, which lost 0 bases and 0 bases, there was a span of 15 bases. The CDR3 contains 18 residues. This CDR3 reads CASSQDPNPRSSYNEQFF. The CDR3 coding sequence is TGCGCCAGCAGCCAAGATCCCAACCCGAGATCCTCCTACAATGAGCAGTTCTTC.

V is TRBV10-2 and J is TRBJ2-2; no firm D call. Germline-derived CDR1 and CDR2 are WSHSY and SAAADI. The CDR3 loop spans 17 amino acids. The germline V and J ends were trimmed by 4 bases and 0 bases, with 15 bases remaining between them. CDR3 loop: CASSVRGNRANTGELFF. CDR3 sequence (DNA): TGCGCCAGCAGTGTACGCGGCAATCGAGCGAACACCGGGGAGCTGTTTTTT.

The J gene is TRBJ1-1, the V gene TRBV9; 7 bases agree with TRBD1. With V trimmed by 3 bases and J by 5 bases, 7 bases remained unmatched. The CDR3 has 14 amino acids. The germline V gene has CDR1 SGDLS and CDR2 YYNGEE. DNA for the CDR3: TGTGCCAGCAGCGCTCAGGGGGAGTGGACTGAAGCTTTCTTT. Translated: CASSAQGEWTEAFF.

This clone is a singleton in its sample. The chain employs TRBV5-8 and TRBJ1-6; D not certain. Germline V CDR1 and CDR2: SGHTS, YDEGEE. V lost 3 bases and J lost 4, with 5 bases in between. The CDR3 has 13 residues. Here the CDR3 DNA reads TGTGCCAGCAGCTGGGCTTATAATTCACCCCTCCACTTT. Encoded protein: CASSWAYNSPLHF.

The chain is built from TRBV28 and TRBJ1-4; 9 bases agree with TRBD1. V was pared by 11 bases and J by 7 bases, with 5 bases of the junction left unmatched. CDR1 MDHEN and CDR2 SYDVKM come from the germline V gene. The CDR3 spans 12 residues. This CDR3 reads CAARDRAEKLFF. The CDR3 coding sequence is TGTGCCGCCCGGGACAGGGCTGAAAAACTGTTTTTT.